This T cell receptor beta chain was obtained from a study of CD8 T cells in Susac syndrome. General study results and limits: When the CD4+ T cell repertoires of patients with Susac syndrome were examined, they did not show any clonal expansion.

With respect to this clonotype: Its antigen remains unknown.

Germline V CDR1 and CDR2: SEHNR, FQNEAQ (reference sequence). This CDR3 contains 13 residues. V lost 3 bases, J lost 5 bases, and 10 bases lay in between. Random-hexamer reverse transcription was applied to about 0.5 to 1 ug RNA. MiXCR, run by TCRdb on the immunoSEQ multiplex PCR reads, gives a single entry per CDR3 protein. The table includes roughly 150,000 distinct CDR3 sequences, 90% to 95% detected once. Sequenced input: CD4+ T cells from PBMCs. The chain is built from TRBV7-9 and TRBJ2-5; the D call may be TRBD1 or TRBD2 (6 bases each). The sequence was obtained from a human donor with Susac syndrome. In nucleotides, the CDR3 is TGTGCCAGCAGCTTGGGGGGCGGCGAGACCCAGTACTTC. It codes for CASSLGGGETQYF. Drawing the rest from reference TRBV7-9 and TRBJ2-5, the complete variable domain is DTGVSQNPRHKITKRGQNVTFRCDPISEHNRLYWYRQTLGQGPEFLTYFQNEAQLEKSRLLSDRFSAERPKGSFSTLEIQRTEQGDSAMYLCASSLGGGETQYFGPGTRLLVL.